This T cell receptor beta chain is from a study of control samples from healthy donors and cancer patients. Some clones are missing from TCRdb's copy, which holds only in-frame ones; the method was immunoSEQ multiplex PCR. The data show around 13,000 clones, 75% to 85% seen once. The germline V and J ends were trimmed by 2 bases and 6 bases, with 8 bases remaining between them. CDR3 length: 13 residues. CDR1 is MNHEY and CDR2 is SVGEGT in the germline V gene. This receptor was identified in a male donor with melanoma. Sequencing used formalin-fixed, paraffin-embedded tissue. The J gene is TRBJ2-1, the V gene TRBV6-2 or TRBV6-3; D may be TRBD2 (5 bases). The CDR3 here is CASSYGGFNEQFF. CDR3 sequence (DNA): TGTGCCAGCAGTTACGGCGGGTTCAATGAGCAGTTCTTC.